Each of the 11 T cell receptor beta chains below was sequenced from the same sample in a study of vaccination and CD4 T cells after COVID-19. No antigen has been identified for these receptors. Treatment described: roughly ten-day PBMC culture with coronavirus spike peptide pools or control peptides (ViraFEST assay). The Oncomine TCR Beta short-read assay sequenced DNA from cultured CD4+ T cells. One entry per CDR3 protein, called by TCRdb with MiXCR from the PCR reads. The profile shows around 15,000 distinct CDR3 sequences, 54% of them singletons. This specimen was cultured CD4+ T cells from blood, taken after SARS-CoV-2 vaccination. These receptors were obtained from a human donor with COVID-19.

The V gene is TRBV2, the J gene TRBJ1-5; TRBD1 aligns across 10 bases. Germline values: CDR1 SNHLY, CDR2 FYNNEI. J lost 1 base, V lost 7 bases, and 10 bases had no gene match. The CDR3 is made up of 17 amino acids. CDR3 bases: TGTGCCAGCACCCGGAGACAGGGGGCTCAGAGCAATCAGCCCCAGCATTTT. It is translated as CASTRRQGAQSNQPQHF.

V usage is TRBV11-3 and J usage is TRBJ1-2; D gene unclear. Germline V gives CDR1 SGHNT, CDR2 YENEEA. Trimming took off 1 base at V and 7 bases at J, with 13 bases between the two ends. This CDR3 region has 14 residues. The CDR3: CASSLAAKGPGYTF. The CDR3 nucleotides are TGTGCCAGCAGCTTAGCAGCTAAGGGTCCTGGCTACACCTTC.

The CDR3 is CASSQIPRGGASYGYTF. In DNA form, the CDR3 reads TGTGCCAGCAGCCAAATTCCCCGGGGAGGGGCAAGCTATGGCTACACCTTC. The rearrangement joins TRBV4-2 to TRBJ1-2; perhaps TRBD1 as D (5 bases). From germline, CDR1 is LGHNA and CDR2 YNFKEQ. Trimming took 2 bases from V and 4 from J, leaving 20 bases between them. This CDR3 spans 17 amino acids.

This clonotype was seen more than once but under ten times. The V call is TRBV6-5, the J call TRBJ1-2; 9 bases are a match to TRBD1. The germline gives CDR1 MNHEY, CDR2 SVGAGI. The V gene end was trimmed by 2 bases and the J gene end by 5 bases; junction bases not matched to a gene: 3. The length of the CDR3 is 14 residues. In DNA, the CDR3 is TGTGCCAGCAGTTACCGGGACAGGGCATATGGCTACACCTTC. Its translation is CASSYRDRAYGYTF.

This clonotype occurred a few times. As DNA, the CDR3 is TGTGCCAGCAGCCCCGGGCCCGGTAGAGCTTTCTTT. As protein: CASSPGPGRAFF. This chain links TRBV7-9 with TRBJ1-1; D is uncertain. CDR1 and CDR2 from the germline V gene are SEHNR and FQNEAQ (reference sequence). This CDR3 has 12 amino acids. Trimming cost V 5 bases and J 10 bases, with 14 bases left between them.

The gene calls are TRBV20-1 and TRBJ2-5; D might be TRBD2 (7 bases). V lost 7 bases, J lost 4 bases, and 19 bases lay in between. This CDR3 has 14 residues. Germline loops: CDR1 DFQATT, CDR2 SNEGSKA (reference sequence). The CDR3 loop reads CSGKGGAGRETQYF. Written as DNA, the CDR3 is TGCAGTGGCAAAGGGGGAGCGGGAAGAGAGACCCAGTACTTC.

This clonotype is medium-sized. The chain carries TRBV6-5 and TRBJ1-5; 10 positions agree with TRBD1. CDR1 is MNHEY, CDR2 SVGAGI, per germline. V was pared by 4 bases and J by 3 bases, with 3 bases of the junction left unmatched. This CDR3 spans 15 amino acids. Here the CDR3 reads CASSWTGGYNQPQHF. The DNA for the CDR3 is TGTGCCAGCAGTTGGACAGGGGGGTACAATCAGCCCCAGCATTTT.

The chain employs TRBV7-2 and TRBJ2-5, with 9 bases aligning to TRBD2. The germline CDR1 and CDR2 sequences are SGHTA and FQGNSA. With V trimmed by 1 base and J by 5 bases, 5 bases remained unmatched. The CDR3 is made up of 15 amino acids. The DNA of the CDR3 is TGTGCCAGCAGCTTAGGAGCGGGGGGAGGGGAGACCCAGTACTTC. This encodes CASSLGAGGGETQYF.

V usage is TRBV12-3 or TRBV12-4 and J usage is TRBJ2-2; 8 bases map to TRBD1. This CDR3 comprises 14 residues. Trimming cost V 2 bases and J 6 bases; bases outside gene matches: 2. The CDR3 loop reads CASSLQGASGELFF. The CDR3, as DNA: TGTGCCAGCAGTTTACAGGGGGCATCCGGGGAGCTGTTTTTT.

This clonotype was seen only once. Germline and junction disagree at one end, which may indicate a read error. This chain connects TRBV19 to TRBJ2-5, with 9 bases lining up with TRBD2. The germline V gene has CDR1 LNHDA and CDR2 SQIVND (reference sequence). This CDR3 has 13 amino acids. The CDR3 bases are TGTGCCAGTAAAAAGCGGGGGGAAGAGACCCAGTGCTTC. As protein: CASKKRGEETQCF. The variable domain in full, completed from reference TRBV19 and TRBJ2-5, reads DGGITQSPKYLFRKEGQNVTLSCEQNLNHDAMYWYRQDPGQGLRLIYYSQIVNDFQKGDIAEGYSVSREKKESFPLTVTSAQKNPTAFYLCASKKRGEETQCFGPGTRLLVL.

The V call is TRBV20-1, the J call TRBJ2-2; no reliable D call. The CDR3 is 12 amino acids. V lost 3 bases, J lost 5 bases, and 7 bases lay in between. Germline CDR1 DFQATT, CDR2 SNEGSKA (reference sequence). The CDR3 sequence: CSASYYTGELFF. The CDR3 bases are TGCAGTGCTAGTTACTATACCGGGGAGCTGTTTTTT.